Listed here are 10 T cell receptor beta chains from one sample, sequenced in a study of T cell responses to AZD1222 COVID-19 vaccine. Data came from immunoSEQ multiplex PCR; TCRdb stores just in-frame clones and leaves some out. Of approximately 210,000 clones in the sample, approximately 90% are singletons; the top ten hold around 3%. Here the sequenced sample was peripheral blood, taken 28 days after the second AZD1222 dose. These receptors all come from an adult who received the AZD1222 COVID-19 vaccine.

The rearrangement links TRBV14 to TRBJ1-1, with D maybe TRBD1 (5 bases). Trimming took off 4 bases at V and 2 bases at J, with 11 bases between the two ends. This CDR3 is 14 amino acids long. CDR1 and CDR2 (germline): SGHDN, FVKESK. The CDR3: CASSPRQRNTEAFF. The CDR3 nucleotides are TGTGCCAGCAGCCCTAGACAGAGAAACACTGAAGCTTTCTTT.

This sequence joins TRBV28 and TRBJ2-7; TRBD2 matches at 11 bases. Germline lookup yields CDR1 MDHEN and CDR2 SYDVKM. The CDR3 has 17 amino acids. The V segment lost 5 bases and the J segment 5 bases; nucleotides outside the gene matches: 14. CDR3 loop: CASSPVILAGVMNEQYF. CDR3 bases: TGTGCCAGCAGTCCTGTAATACTAGCGGGAGTTATGAACGAGCAGTACTTC. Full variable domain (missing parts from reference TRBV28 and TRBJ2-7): DVKVTQSSRYLVKRTGEKVFLECVQDMDHENMFWYRQDPGLGLRLIYFSYDVKMKEKGDIPEGYSVSREKKERFSLILESASTNQTSMYLCASSPVILAGVMNEQYFGPGTRLTVT.

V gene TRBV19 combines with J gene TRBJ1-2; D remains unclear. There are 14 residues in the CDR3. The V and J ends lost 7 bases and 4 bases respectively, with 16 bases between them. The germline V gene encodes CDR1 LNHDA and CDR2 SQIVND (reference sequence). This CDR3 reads CASTQRTLPYGYTF. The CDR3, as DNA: TGTGCCAGTACCCAACGGACCCTCCCCTATGGCTACACCTTC.

The CDR3 loop is CASSPPAGSNYGYTF. CDR3 in DNA: TGTGCCAGCAGCCCTCCCGCAGGCTCGAACTATGGCTACACCTTC. The chain couples TRBV7-9 to TRBJ1-2; D is unresolved. V lost 5 bases, J lost 2 bases, and 15 bases lay in between. Per germline, CDR1 SEHNR and CDR2 FQNEAQ (reference sequence). The CDR3 has 15 amino acids.

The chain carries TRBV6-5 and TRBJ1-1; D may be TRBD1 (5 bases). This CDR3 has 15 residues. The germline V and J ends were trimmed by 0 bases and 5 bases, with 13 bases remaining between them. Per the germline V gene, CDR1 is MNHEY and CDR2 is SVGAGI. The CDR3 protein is CASSYSRQGQTEAFF. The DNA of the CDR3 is TGTGCCAGCAGTTACTCGAGGCAGGGCCAGACTGAAGCTTTCTTT.

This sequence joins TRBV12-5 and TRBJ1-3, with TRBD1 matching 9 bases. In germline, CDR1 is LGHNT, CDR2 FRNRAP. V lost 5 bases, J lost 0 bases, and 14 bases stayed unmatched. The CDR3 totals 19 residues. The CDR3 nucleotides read TGTGCTAGTGGTGGATCAACAGGGGGCCCTAAGTTCTCTGGAAACACCATATATTTT. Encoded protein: CASGGSTGGPKFSGNTIYF.

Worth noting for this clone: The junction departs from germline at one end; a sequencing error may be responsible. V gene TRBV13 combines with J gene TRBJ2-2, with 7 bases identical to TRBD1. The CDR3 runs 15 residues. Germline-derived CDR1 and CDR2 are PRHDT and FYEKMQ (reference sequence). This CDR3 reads CASSLGGASTGELFF. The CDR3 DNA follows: TGTGCCAGCAGCCTAGGGGGCGCTAGTACCGGGGAGCTGTTTTTT.

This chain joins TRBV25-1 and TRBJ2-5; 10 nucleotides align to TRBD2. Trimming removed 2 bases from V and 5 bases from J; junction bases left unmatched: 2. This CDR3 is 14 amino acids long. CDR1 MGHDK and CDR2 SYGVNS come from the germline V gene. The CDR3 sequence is CASSELAGVETQYF. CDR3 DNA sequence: TGTGCCAGCAGTGAACTAGCGGGAGTGGAGACCCAGTACTTC.

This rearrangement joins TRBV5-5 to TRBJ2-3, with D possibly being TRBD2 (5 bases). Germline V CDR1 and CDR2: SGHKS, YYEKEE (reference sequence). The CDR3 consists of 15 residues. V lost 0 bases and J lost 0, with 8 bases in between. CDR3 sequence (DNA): TGTGCCAGCAGCTTGGGCCTAGCAAGCACAGATACGCAGTATTTT. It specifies CASSLGLASTDTQYF.

CDR3 amino acids: CASSKGGDRGETQYF. The CDR3 nucleotides read TGTGCCAGCAGCAAAGGGGGAGACAGGGGTGAGACCCAGTACTTC. V gene TRBV7-2 combines with J gene TRBJ2-5, with 8 nucleotides matching TRBD1. V lost 5 bases, J lost 5 bases, and 10 bases stayed unmatched. Germline V CDR1 and CDR2: SGHTA, FQGNSA. The CDR3 runs 15 residues.